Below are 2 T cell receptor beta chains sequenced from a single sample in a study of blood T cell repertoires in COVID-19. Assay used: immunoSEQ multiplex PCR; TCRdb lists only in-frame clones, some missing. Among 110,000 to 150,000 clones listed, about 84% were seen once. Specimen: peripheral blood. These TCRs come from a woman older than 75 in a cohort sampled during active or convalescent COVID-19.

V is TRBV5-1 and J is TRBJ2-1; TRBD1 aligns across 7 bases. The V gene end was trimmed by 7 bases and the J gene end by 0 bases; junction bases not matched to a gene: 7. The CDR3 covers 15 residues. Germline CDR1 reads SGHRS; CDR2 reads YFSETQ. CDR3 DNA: TGCGCCAGCCGCCCGGACAGGAGCTCCTACAATGAGCAGTTCTTC. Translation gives CASRPDRSSYNEQFF.

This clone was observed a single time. CDR3 in amino acids: CASSPNRGRETQYF. For the CDR3, the DNA is TGTGCCAGCAGCCCCAACAGGGGGAGGGAGACCCAGTACTTC. V is TRBV28 and J is TRBJ2-5; 8 bases align to TRBD1. The CDR3 totals 14 residues. Trimming took 6 bases from V and 5 from J; bases not matched to a gene: 8. Germline assignment: CDR1 MDHEN and CDR2 SYDVKM.